The source of this T cell receptor beta chain is a study of blood T cell repertoires in COVID-19. The wider study: Sites across the United States, Italy and Spain contributed samples from acute and convalescent COVID-19. Sources were T cells, B-cell-depleted T cells, or PBMCs; the material itself was cDNA or gDNA.

Measured with immunoSEQ multiplex PCR; TCRdb has only the in-frame clones, and not every one. Of 120,000 to 150,000 clones listed, approximately 92% were seen once; the top ten hold around 15%. This clone was counted ten times or more. The germline V gene encodes CDR1 SGHKS and CDR2 YYEKEE (reference sequence). Trimming removed 2 bases from V and 4 bases from J; junction bases left unmatched: 13. CDR3 length equals 17 residues. Seattle patient enrollment occurred during active infection, with longitudinal follow-up thereafter. Sequenced material: peripheral blood. This TCR was recovered from a man younger than 35 with COVID-19, enrolled during active disease. The rearrangement links TRBV5-5 to TRBJ2-7, with 9 positions matching TRBD1. DNA for the CDR3: TGTGCCAGCAGCTTCGGGACAGGGACCCAAGGGGCTTACGAGCAGTACTTC. Amino acid sequence: CASSFGTGTQGAYEQYF.